This TCR beta chain comes out of a study of spatial heterogeneity in lung cancer. Every cDNA TCR molecule received its own unique molecular identifier. Using its own MiXCR run on the 5' RACE reads, TCRdb lists one record per CDR3 protein. The table has about 23,000 distinct CDR3 sequences, over 3% seen once. Per germline, CDR1 PRHDT and CDR2 FYEKMQ (reference sequence). V lost 5 bases to trimming and J lost 0 bases, with 8 bases between them. The CDR3 totals 14 residues. As to time point: sample taken at primary tumor resection. This clonotype was recorded many times. The antigen is undetermined. Notes on the study in general: The study found ubiquitous expanded tumor TCRs in blood more at resection than follow-up.

This sequence joins TRBV13 and TRBJ2-1; unclear D gene. This specimen consisted of PBMCs, obtained at surgery. This TCR derives from a female donor with early-stage non-small cell lung cancer. In DNA, the CDR3 is TGTGCCAGCAGCCTCGTGGGCTCCTACAATGAGCAGTTCTTC. As protein: CASSLVGSYNEQFF.